This T cell receptor (beta chain) was retrieved from a study of CD8 T cells in Susac syndrome. Reverse transcription of roughly 0.5 to 1 ug RNA used random hexamers. In TCRdb, the immunoSEQ multiplex PCR reads were re-called with MiXCR into one record per CDR3 protein. The sample holds 70,000 to 75,000 distinct CDR3 sequences, 93% seen once. The germline V gene has CDR1 SGHRS and CDR2 YFSETQ. The CDR3 loop spans 12 amino acids. The germline V and J ends were trimmed by 2 bases and 4 bases, with 1 base remaining between them. This clonotype originated in a human donor with Susac syndrome. The chain joins TRBV5-1 to TRBJ1-6; D gene unclear. The sequenced material came from CD4+ T cells from PBMCs. This chain's CDR3 is CASSLYNSPLHF. The DNA for the CDR3 is TGCGCCAGCAGCTTATATAATTCACCCCTCCACTTT.